One TCR beta chain is described in this entry. This sample stems from a study of blood T cells in healthy people across ages. CDR1 and CDR2 (germline): KGHDR, SFDVKD. CDR3 length: 17 amino acids. V dropped 4 bases and J dropped 14; count of bases not matched to a gene: 21. Donors gave roughly 10 milliliters of peripheral blood apiece. Alongside a J-beta primer mix, a sample-barcoded 5' primer served in a second PCR lasting about 7 to 11 cycles. Using its own MiXCR run on the 5' RACE reads, TCRdb lists one record per CDR3 protein. The repertoire holds more than 700,000 distinct CDR3 sequences, with around half as singletons.

Input material: blood. The chain joins TRBV24-1 to TRBJ2-3, with 9 bases aligning to TRBD1. This clonotype originated in a man older than 75 in good health. The CDR3 nucleotides read TGTGCCACCAGTGACGCCCCCGGACAGGGGATGGGCAGATACGCGTATTTT. Amino acid sequence: CATSDAPGQGMGRYAYF.